This T cell receptor (beta chain) was identified in a study of blood T cells in healthy people across ages (dated by TCRdb to the mid-2010s). Regarding the complete study: In model experiments, template switching captured about one uniquely barcoded TCR beta cDNA molecule for every two T cells. The study analyzed two additional independent replicas of 1 million unique cDNA reads from the same blood draw for two donors, one aged 18 to 30 and one aged 80 or older. Using deep sequencing normalized with unique cDNA molecular identifiers, the study measured how TCR beta repertoire diversity changes with age. Four age groups were formed from the donors: young (average about 16 years), middle-aged (around 39), aged (around 62) and long-lived (roughly 81).

Library preparation employed 5' RACE. Sequencing was carried out with an Illumina HiSeq 2500. A second PCR of roughly 7 to 11 cycles was performed with a sample-barcoded 5' primer and a J-beta primer mix. A unique molecular identifier was introduced onto each TCR beta cDNA molecule by a template-switch 5' adaptor carrying 12 random nucleotides. At least 2.5 million CDR3-containing paired-end reads were obtained from each sample. All of the RNA was converted into first-strand cDNA using the Mint cDNA synthesis kit, with a TRBC-specific oligonucleotide serving as the primer. Following uracil-DNA glycosylase treatment, all cDNA underwent a first 18-cycle PCR with the universal primers M1SS and BC2_uni_R. Processing in the source paper ran as follows. Each sample was normalized by randomly selecting 1 million high-quality reads, each carrying a distinct molecular identifier. Reads sharing molecular identifiers were discarded rather than binned into consensus sequences. MiTCR, with a Q25 quality threshold and the strictest error-elimination algorithm, was used for CDR3 identification, clonotype clustering and error correction. A nonparametric unseen species model with Euler transformation was used to estimate lower-bound total TCR beta diversity. TCRdb reran the public reads through fastp at Q25 and MiXCR, keeping productive beta chains. Rows with one shared CDR3 protein collapse into an entry with the most common genes and DNA. It is TCRdb's table, rather than the study itself, that gives the V and J calls and clone size. The sample has about 1 million distinct CDR3 sequences on record, about 23% of them singletons. 0.65% to 0.75% of the sample lies in the top ten.

This clonotype has more than one count but fewer than ten. Its antigen has not been determined. Base qualities are not provided; no much larger clone lies one nucleotide away. Overall study results and their limits: Conclusive comparison of naive and antigen-experienced compartments was prevented by the profiling of bulk unsorted PBMCs. Observed TCR beta diversity per million T cells fell roughly linearly with age, and a significant reduction was already apparent by age roughly 40. Donor CMV infection status was unknown, potentially confounding age-related changes in expanded clonotypes. Estimates of total diversity based on one million sequenced T cells were regarded as lower bounds and as underestimates. Observed TCR beta diversity correlated strongly with the percentage of naive T cells measured by flow cytometry. Compared with the aged group, the long-lived group had more naive CD4+ T cells, fewer expanded clones and increased TCR diversity, suggesting age selection.

The donors were some 36 Caucasian individuals from Russia, aged 6 to 90 years, who were systemically healthy. Each donor gave 9.5 to 10 milliliters of peripheral blood, drawn into EDTA-treated Vacutainer tubes. Ficoll-Paque density-gradient centrifugation was used to isolate PBMCs, with at least 7 million obtained per sample. Trizol reagent was used to extract total RNA from the PBMCs, yielding at least 5.5 micrograms per sample. For every donor, flow cytometry on a PBMC aliquot measured the percentage of naive CD45RAhigh/CD27high T cells. The data were also submitted as part of a second study, on T cells of mothers and their children. The second source states: Nine systemically healthy Caucasian individuals served as donors, namely three mothers together with their six children. cDNA synthesis used all of the extracted RNA, with roughly 1.5 ug of RNA in each 15 ul reaction. In the second PCR, the M1S primer added sample barcodes and 2-4 random nucleotides. Each mother yielded over 8.5 million TCR beta CDR3 reads and each child 2.5 million to 3 million reads. Thymic selection similarly shapes TCR recombination output in related and unrelated pairs, with minor effect from inherited differences. Normalized repertoire overlap in related mother-child pairs was always slightly higher than in unrelated mother-child pairs, but the difference was never significant. Persistent microchimeric T cell clones were not detected, at a sensitivity of approximately 100 clones per million clonotypes. To look for features that set related mother-child pairs apart from unrelated individuals, the researchers ran deep NGS to compare the TCR beta repertoires of mothers and children. The mean age was roughly 40 +/- 4 years for the mothers and roughly 11 +/- 4 years for the children. After adapter ligation was performed with NEBNext reagents, the libraries were sequenced on an Illumina HiSeq 2000 with 100+100 nt paired-end reads. To prevent cross-contamination, the mother and child libraries were prepared a month apart and were sequenced in separate runs. Each donor had between about 450,000 and 2,300,000 distinct TCR beta clonotypes identified. Naive TCR beta clonotypes were estimated from low-frequency clonotypes matched to each donor's FACS-determined naive share, without sorting.

The clonotype comes from a girl aged 2-15 years in good health. The sample was blood.

The DNA sequence is as follows: TGTGCCAGCAGCCAAGTCAGCACAGGGGAACAAGCTTTCTTT. Its coded protein is CASSQVSTGEQAFF. Here the chain combines TRBV4-2 and TRBJ1-1; TRBD1 agrees with 7 junctional bases. V is cut back by 1 base and J by 9 bases, with 8 bases in the junction unmatched. The CDR3 contains 14 residues, cysteine and phenylalanine counted. Of the read, only the CDR3 DNA is kept; its 42 bases are in frame from base 1. CDR1 and CDR2 are read off the germline V gene as LGHNA and YNFKEQ.